This T cell receptor beta chain is drawn from a study of cytomegalovirus exposure and HLA in healthy donors. Study in general: Drawn from HLA-typed donors, about 85 million unique TCRs were held in an early data release.

Study-wide results and limits: Analyses of presence/absence relied on an assumption of roughly uniform sequencing depth across donors. TCR beta V segments were, for the most part, productive about 87% or about 30% of the time in an earlier analysis.

The CDR3 spans 16 residues. V shed 4 bases, J shed 6 bases, and the junction held 6 bases outside the gene matches. Per the germline V gene, CDR1 is SEHNR and CDR2 is FQNEAQ (reference sequence). In nominal health when sampled, donors likely had unrecorded immune exposures nonetheless. The PCR made use of 60 Vbeta and 13 Jbeta primers. Here immunoSEQ multiplex PCR was the method, and the copy in TCRdb shows in-frame clones only, minus some. This sample has about 140,000 clones, with 75% to 80% found just once. Concerning this clone itself: Antigen: not known.

The chain employs TRBV7-9 and TRBJ2-2, with TRBD2 matching over 12 bases. This clonotype was obtained from a woman between 18 and 30 years old in good health and CMV-seropositive. Sequencing was carried out using PBMCs. The CDR3 bases are TGTGCCAGCAGCTCCACTAGCGGGGGGCCCGCCGGGGAGCTGTTTTTT. Its protein is CASSSTSGGPAGELFF.